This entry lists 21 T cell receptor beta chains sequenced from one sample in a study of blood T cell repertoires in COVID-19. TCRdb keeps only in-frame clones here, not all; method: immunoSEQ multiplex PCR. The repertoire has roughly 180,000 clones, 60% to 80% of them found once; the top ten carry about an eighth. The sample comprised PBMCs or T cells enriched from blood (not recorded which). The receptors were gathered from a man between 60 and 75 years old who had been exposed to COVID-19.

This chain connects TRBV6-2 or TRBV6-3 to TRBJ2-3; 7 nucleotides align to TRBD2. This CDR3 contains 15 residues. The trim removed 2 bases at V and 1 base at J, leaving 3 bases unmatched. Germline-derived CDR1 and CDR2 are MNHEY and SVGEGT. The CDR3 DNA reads TGTGCCAGCAGTTACGGTGGGAGGGGCACAGATACGCAGTATTTT. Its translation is CASSYGGRGTDTQYF.

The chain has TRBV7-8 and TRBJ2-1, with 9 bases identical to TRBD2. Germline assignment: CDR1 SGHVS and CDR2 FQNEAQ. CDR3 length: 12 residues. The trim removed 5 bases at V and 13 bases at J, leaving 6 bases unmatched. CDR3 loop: CASSPTSGEQFF. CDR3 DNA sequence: TGTGCCAGCAGCCCGACTAGCGGTGAACAGTTCTTC.

The DNA of the CDR3 is TGTGCCAGCAGTCCTCAGAAGGGACAGGGAGGCACTGAAGCTTTCTTT. Residues: CASSPQKGQGGTEAFF. The chain couples TRBV27 to TRBJ1-1, with 9 bases matching TRBD1. With 5 bases clipped from V and 4 bases from J, the junction kept 11 bases outside the gene matches. Looked up from germline, CDR1 is MNHEY and CDR2 is SMNVEV (reference sequence). The CDR3 is made up of 16 amino acids.

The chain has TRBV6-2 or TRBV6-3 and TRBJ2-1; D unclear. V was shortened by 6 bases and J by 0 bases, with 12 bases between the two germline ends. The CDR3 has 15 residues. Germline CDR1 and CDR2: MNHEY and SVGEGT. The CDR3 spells CASRPHISSYNEQFF. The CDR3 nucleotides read TGTGCCAGCAGGCCTCATATTAGCTCCTACAATGAGCAGTTCTTC.

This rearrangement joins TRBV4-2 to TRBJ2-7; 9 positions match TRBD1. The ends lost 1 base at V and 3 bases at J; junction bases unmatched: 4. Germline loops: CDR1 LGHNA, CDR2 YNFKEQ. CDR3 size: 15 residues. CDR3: CASSQAGTGSYEQYF. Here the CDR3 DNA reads TGTGCCAGCAGCCAAGCCGGGACAGGGAGCTACGAGCAGTACTTC.

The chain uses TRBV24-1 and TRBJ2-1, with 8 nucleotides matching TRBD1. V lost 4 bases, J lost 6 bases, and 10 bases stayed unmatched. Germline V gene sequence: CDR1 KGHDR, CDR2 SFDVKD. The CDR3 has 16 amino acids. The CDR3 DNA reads TGTGCCACCAGTGACCGGACAGGGAGCCTACTCAATGAGCAGTTCTTC. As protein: CATSDRTGSLLNEQFF.

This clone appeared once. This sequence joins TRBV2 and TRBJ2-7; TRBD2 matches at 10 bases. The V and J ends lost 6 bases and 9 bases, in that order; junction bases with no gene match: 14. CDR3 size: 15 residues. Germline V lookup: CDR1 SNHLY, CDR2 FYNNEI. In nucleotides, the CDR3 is TGTGCCAGCAGGGTAGCGGGAGGTCCTCCCGGGGTGCAGTACTTC. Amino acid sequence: CASRVAGGPPGVQYF.

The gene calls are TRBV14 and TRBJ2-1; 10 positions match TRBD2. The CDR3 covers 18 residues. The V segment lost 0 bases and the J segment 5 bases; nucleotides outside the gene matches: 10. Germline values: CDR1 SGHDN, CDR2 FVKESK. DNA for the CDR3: TGTGCCAGCAGCCAAGATCATGGACTAGCGGTGGGAAACAATGAGCAGTTCTTC. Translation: CASSQDHGLAVGNNEQFF.

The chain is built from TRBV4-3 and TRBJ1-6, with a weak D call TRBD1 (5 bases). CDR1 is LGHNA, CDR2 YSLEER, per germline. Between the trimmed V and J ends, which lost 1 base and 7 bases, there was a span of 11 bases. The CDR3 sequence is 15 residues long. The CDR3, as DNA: TGCGCCAGCAGCCAAGGGCGGGGGGTAAATTCACCCCTCCACTTT. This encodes CASSQGRGVNSPLHF.

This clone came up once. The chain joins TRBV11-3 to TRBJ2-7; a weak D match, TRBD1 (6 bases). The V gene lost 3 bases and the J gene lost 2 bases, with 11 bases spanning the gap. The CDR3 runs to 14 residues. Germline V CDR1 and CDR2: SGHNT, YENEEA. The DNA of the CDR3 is TGTGCCAGCAGCTTCTCGGACAGTGCCTACGAGCAGTACTTC. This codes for CASSFSDSAYEQYF. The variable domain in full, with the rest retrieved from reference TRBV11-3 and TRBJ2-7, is EAGVVQSPRYKIIEKKQPVAFWCNPISGHNTLYWYLQNLGQGPELLIRYENEEAVDDSQLPKDRFSAERLKGVDSTLKIQPAELGDSAVYLCASSFSDSAYEQYFGPGTRLTVT.

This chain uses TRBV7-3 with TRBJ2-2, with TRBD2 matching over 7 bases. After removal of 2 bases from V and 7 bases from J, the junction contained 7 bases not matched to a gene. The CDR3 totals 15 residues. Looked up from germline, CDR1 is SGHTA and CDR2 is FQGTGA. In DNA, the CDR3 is TGTGCCAGCAGCTTACAGGGAGGGTTTATCGGGGAGCTGTTTTTT. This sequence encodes CASSLQGGFIGELFF. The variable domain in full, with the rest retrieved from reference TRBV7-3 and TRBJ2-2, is GAGVSQTPSNKVTEKGKYVELRCDPISGHTALYWYRQSLGQGPEFLIYFQGTGAADDSGLPNDRFFAVRPEGSVSTLKIQRTERGDSAVYLCASSLQGGFIGELFFGEGSRLTVL.

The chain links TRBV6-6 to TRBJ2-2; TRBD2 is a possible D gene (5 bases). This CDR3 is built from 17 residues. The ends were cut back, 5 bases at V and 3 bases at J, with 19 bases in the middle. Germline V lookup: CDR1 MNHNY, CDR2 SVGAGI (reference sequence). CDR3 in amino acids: CASSPQRFGGDTGELFF. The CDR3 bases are TGTGCCAGCAGTCCTCAGCGGTTCGGCGGAGACACCGGGGAGCTGTTTTTT.

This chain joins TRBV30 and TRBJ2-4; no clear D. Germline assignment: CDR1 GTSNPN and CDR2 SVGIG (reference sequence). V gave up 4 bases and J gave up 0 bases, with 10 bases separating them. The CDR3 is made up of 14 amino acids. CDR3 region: CAWTPRLAKNIQYF. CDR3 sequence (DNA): TGTGCCTGGACGCCTAGGCTAGCCAAAAACATTCAGTACTTC.

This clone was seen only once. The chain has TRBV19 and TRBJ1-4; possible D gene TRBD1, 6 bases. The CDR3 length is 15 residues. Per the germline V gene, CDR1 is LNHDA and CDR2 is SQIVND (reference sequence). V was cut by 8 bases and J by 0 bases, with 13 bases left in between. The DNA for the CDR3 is TGTGCCAGTTCCGGGACACCCGCAACTAATGAAAAACTGTTTTTT. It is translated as CASSGTPATNEKLFF.

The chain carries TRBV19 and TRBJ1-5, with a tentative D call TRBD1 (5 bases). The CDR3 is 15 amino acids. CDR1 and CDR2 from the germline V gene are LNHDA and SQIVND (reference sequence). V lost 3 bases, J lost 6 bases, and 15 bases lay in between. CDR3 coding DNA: TGTGCCAGTAGTATCGGATCCGCGGGGGGTCAGCCCCAGCATTTT. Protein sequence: CASSIGSAGGQPQHF.

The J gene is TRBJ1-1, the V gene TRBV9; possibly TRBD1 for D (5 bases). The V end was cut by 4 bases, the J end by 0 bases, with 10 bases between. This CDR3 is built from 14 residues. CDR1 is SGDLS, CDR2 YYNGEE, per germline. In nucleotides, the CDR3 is TGTGCCAGCAGCTTAGGACATATGAACACTGAAGCTTTCTTT. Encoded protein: CASSLGHMNTEAFF. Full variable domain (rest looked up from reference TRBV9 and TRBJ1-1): DSGVTQTPKHLITATGQRVTLRCSPRSGDLSVYWYQQSLDQGLQFLIQYYNGEERAKGNILERFSAQQFPDLHSELNLSSLELGDSALYFCASSLGHMNTEAFFGQGTRLTVV.

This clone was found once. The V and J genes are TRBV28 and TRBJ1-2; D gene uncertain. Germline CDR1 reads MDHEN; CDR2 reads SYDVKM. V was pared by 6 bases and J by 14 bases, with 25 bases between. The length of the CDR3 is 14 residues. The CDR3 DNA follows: TGTGCCAGCAGGCCCCTGTATGGTCAGGCGTTAGGTACCTTC. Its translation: CASRPLYGQALGTF.

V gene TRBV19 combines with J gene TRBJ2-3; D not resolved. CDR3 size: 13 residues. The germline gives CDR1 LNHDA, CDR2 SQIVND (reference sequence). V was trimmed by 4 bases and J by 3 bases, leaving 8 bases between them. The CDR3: CASSTYRTDTQYF. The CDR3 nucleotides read TGTGCCAGTAGTACTTATAGAACAGATACGCAGTATTTT.

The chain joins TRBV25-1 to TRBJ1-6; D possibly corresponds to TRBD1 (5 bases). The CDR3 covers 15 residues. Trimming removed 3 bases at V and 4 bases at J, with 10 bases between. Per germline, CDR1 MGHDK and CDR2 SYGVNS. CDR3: CASSDGGVYNSPLHF. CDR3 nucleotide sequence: TGTGCCAGCAGTGATGGGGGGGTTTATAATTCACCCCTCCACTTT.

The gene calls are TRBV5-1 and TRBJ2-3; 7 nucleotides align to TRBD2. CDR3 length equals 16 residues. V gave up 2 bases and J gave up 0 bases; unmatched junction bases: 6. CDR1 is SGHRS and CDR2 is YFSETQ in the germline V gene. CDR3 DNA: TGCGCCAGCAGCTTATCACTAGCGTCTAGCACAGATACGCAGTATTTT. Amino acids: CASSLSLASSTDTQYF.

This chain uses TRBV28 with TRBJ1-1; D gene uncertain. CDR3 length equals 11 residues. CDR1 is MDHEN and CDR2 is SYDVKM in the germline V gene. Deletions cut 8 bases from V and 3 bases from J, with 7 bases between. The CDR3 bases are TGTGCCAGCGTTGACTACACTGAAGCTTTCTTT. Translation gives CASVDYTEAFF.